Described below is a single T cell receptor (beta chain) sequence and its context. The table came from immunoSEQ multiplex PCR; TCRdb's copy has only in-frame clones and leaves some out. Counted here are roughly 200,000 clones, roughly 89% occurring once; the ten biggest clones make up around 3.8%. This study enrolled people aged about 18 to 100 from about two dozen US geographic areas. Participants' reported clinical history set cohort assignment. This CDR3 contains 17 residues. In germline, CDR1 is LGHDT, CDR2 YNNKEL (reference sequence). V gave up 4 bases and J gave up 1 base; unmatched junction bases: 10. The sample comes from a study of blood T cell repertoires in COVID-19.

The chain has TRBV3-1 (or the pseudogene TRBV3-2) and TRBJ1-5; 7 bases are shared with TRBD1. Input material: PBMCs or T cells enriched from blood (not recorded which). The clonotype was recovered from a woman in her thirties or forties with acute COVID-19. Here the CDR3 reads CASSRGRDSESNQPQHF. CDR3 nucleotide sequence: TGTGCCAGCAGCCGGGGGCGGGACAGTGAGAGCAATCAGCCCCAGCATTTT.